The rows below give T cell receptor beta chains drawn from one sample of a study of beta chain features in type 1 diabetes. This table comes from immunoSEQ multiplex PCR, and its TCRdb copy is limited to in-frame clones, with some not included. The data show more than 120,000 clones, more than 10% seen once. The sample consisted of central memory CD4+ T cells from blood. The receptors shown here come from a man younger than 35 with type 1 diabetes. The CDR3 runs from the conserved cysteine through the conserved F or W. D genes are given only for firm matches. The size field is filled for only some rows; it gives once, few, many or a size class.

J	size	V	D	CDR3	DNA
TRBJ2-3	few	TRBV7-9	-	CASSPAGFGTDTQYF	TGTGCCAGCAGCCCCGCCGGCTTTGGCACAGATACGCAGTATTTT
TRBJ2-1	few	TRBV5-1	TRBD2	CASSYGLAGVSYNEQFF	TGCGCCAGCAGCTATGGACTAGCGGGGGTCTCCTACAATGAGCAGTTCTTC
TRBJ1-1	few	TRBV19	TRBD1	CASRNRGEAFF	TGTGCCAGTAGGAACAGGGGTGAAGCTTTCTTT
TRBJ1-1	few	TRBV30	-	CAWSVQRIDAFF	TGTGCCTGGAGTGTACAAAGGATTGACGCTTTCTTT
TRBJ2-7	few	TRBV6-1	TRBD1	CASTPGQGTYEQYF	TGTGCCAGCACCCCGGGACAGGGCACCTACGAGCAGTACTTC
TRBJ2-6	-	TRBV29-1	-	CSVGSSGANVLTF	TGCAGCGTGGGGAGCTCTGGGGCCAACGTCCTGACTTTC
TRBJ1-5	few	TRBV18	TRBD1	CASSQTGTGAQHF	TGTGCCAGCTCCCAGACCGGGACAGGGGCCCAGCATTTT
TRBJ1-1	-	TRBV7-9	-	CASRSAEGTEAFF	TGTGCCAGCAGAAGTGCCGAGGGGACTGAAGCTTTCTTT
TRBJ2-7	-	TRBV9	-	CASSASLTDLSYEQYF	TGTGCCAGCAGCGCGAGTTTGACAGATCTCTCCTACGAGCAGTACTTC
TRBJ1-6	-	TRBV5-1	TRBD1	CASSTDRVNSPLHF	TGCGCCAGCAGTACGGACAGGGTTAATTCACCCCTCCACTTT
TRBJ1-2	-	TRBV15	-	CATSSGGDYGYTF	TGTGCCACCAGCAGTGGGGGAGACTATGGCTACACCTTC
TRBJ2-3	few	TRBV5-1	-	CASALTSPGADTQYF	TGCGCCAGCGCTTTGACCTCTCCTGGGGCAGATACGCAGTATTTT
TRBJ2-7	few	TRBV28	-	CASSTDGSYEQYF	TGTGCCAGCAGTACTGACGGGAGCTACGAGCAGTACTTC
TRBJ1-2	-	TRBV2	-	CASSNYGYTF	TGTGCCAGCAGTAACTATGGCTACACCTTC
TRBJ1-1	few	TRBV27	-	CASRLGGASKFTEAFF	TGTGCCAGCCGATTGGGGGGAGCGTCTAAGTTCACTGAAGCTTTCTTT